The T cell receptor (beta chain) described here comes from a study of CD8+CD57+ T cells in acquired aplastic anemia. Study in general: The mean DNA yield obtained from sorted CD4+ and CD8+ cells came to roughly 3 ug.

TCR beta VDJ and CDR3 profiling used genomic DNA as template. TCRdb itself ran the reads through MiXCR, one entry per CDR3 protein. This table has 100,000 to 150,000 distinct CDR3 sequences, about two fifths appearing once. This clonotype was picked up many times. The antigen remains unidentified. Patients chosen for sequencing had CD8+CD57+ cells that had expanded, as shown by flow cytometry. At the time of blood sampling, patients had not yet received any therapy. Study-wide points: Overlapping CD8+ CDR3 repertoires of patients and controls contained roughly 27 shared sequences. Levels of CD8+ Simpson's diversity were not significantly distinct in patients versus controls.

Germline assignment: CDR1 SEHNR and CDR2 FQNEAQ (reference sequence). CDR3 size: 13 residues. Trimming removed 3 bases at V and 6 bases at J, with 11 bases between. Sequencing was performed on sorted CD4+, CD8+, or CD8+CD57+ T cells (not recorded which) from PBMCs. The TCR was taken from a human donor with aplastic anemia. The chain has TRBV7-9 and TRBJ1-1; no firm D call. The CDR3 here is CASSFPAVSEAFF. The CDR3, as DNA: TGTGCCAGCAGCTTCCCAGCAGTCTCTGAAGCTTTCTTT. Supplemented by reference TRBV7-9 and TRBJ1-1, the full variable domain reads DTGVSQNPRHKITKRGQNVTFRCDPISEHNRLYWYRQTLGQGPEFLTYFQNEAQLEKSRLLSDRFSAERPKGSFSTLEIQRTEQGDSAMYLCASSFPAVSEAFFGQGTRLTVV.